Sequencing of this T cell receptor (beta chain) was carried out in a study of shared T cell receptors in the human thymus. The CDR3 runs to 13 residues. V was pared by 6 bases and J by 3 bases, with 12 bases between. Germline CDR1 is MNHEY and CDR2 is SMNVEV (reference sequence). The method was immunoSEQ multiplex PCR; TCRdb's version includes in-frame clones alone and lacks a portion of them. Of some 640,000 clones listed, around 87% were seen once; the top ten hold about 0.0094%. These records were also assigned to another study, of human thymus T cells. In that study: Repertoires from thymus and blood appeared to show biased V and J gene usage.

The receptor was isolated from a boy less than two years old with a congenital heart defect. The chain is built from TRBV27 and TRBJ2-7, with D hard to call. The sequencing input was thymocytes. CDR3 coding DNA: TGTGCCAGCAGGACCGTGGGCCACTACGAGCAGTACTTC. This translates into CASRTVGHYEQYF.